A selection of T cell receptor beta chains follows, all from one sample in a study of T cells in Graves' hyperthyroidism and ophthalmopathy. TCRdb used MiXCR to reprocess the multiplex PCR reads, holding one entry per CDR3 protein. The profile covers approximately 380,000 distinct CDR3 sequences, with over 12% appearing a single time and around 27% taken by the ten largest. The sequenced sample consisted of blood. The receptors were sampled from a man in his fifties with Graves' ophthalmopathy. Each CDR3 is given without its conserved first and last residue.

>TRBV27|TRBJ1-4
ASSLVPRNEKLF
>TRBV9|TRBJ1-3
ASSPQGSSGNTIY
>TRBV20-1|TRBJ2-1
SATQTGSGLYEQF
>TRBV28|TRBJ1-5
ASSARRTSNQPQH
>TRBV4-1|TRBJ2-7
ASSLEQGVSYEQY
>TRBV12-5|TRBJ1-2
ASGLVPGGRDYGYT
>TRBV6-2/TRBV6-3|TRBJ2-1
ATAGGRVNEQF
>TRBV15|TRBJ2-3
ATSRRWGTDTQY
>TRBV29-1|TRBJ2-1
SAGTSGSSYNEQF
>TRBV20-1|TRBJ2-3
SASVTGTTDTQY
>TRBV5-1|TRBJ2-7
ASSDTDLPTYEQY
>TRBV7-9|TRBJ2-7
ASSSPDRGSYEQY
>TRBV13|TRBJ2-1
AIRTSSYNEQF
>TRBV12-3/TRBV12-4|TRBJ2-3
ASSTLRIDTQY
>TRBV5-1|TRBJ2-5
ASSLNGGYQETQY
>TRBV12-3/TRBV12-4|TRBJ1-2
ASSQGQGGHGYT
>TRBV12-3/TRBV12-4|TRBJ2-3
ASCLTGSSTDTQY
>TRBV7-2|TRBJ2-7
ASSLLSAYEQY
>TRBV6-1|TRBJ2-7
ASTYAARRREQY
>TRBV28|TRBJ2-6
ASTLVGANVLT
>TRBV7-8|TRBJ2-1
ASSLIKSSYNEQF
>TRBV20-1|TRBJ2-7
SARETSQPSYEQY
>TRBV30|TRBJ2-7
AWKRGQLHEQY
>TRBV7-8|TRBJ2-7
ASSLVYGGTSGSQSYEQY
>TRBV12-3/TRBV12-4|TRBJ2-7
ASSLASYEQY